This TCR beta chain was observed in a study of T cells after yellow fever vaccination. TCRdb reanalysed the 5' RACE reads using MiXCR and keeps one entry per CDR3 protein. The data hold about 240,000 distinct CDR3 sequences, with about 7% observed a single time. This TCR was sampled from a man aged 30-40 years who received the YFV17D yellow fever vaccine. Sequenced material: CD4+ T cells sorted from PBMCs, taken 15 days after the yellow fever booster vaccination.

The CDR3 spells CSVTKGAGGREQYF. CDR3 sequence (DNA): TGCAGTGTTACAAAGGGAGCGGGAGGGCGTGAGCAGTACTTC. The chain carries TRBV20-1 and TRBJ2-7; TRBD2 aligns across 10 bases. Trimming removed 7 bases from V and 7 bases from J; junction bases left unmatched: 13. The V gene's germline CDR1 is DFQATT and CDR2 SNEGSKA (reference sequence). The CDR3 runs to 14 residues.